This TCR beta chain was identified during a study of blood T cell repertoires in COVID-19. Some clones are missing from TCRdb's copy, which holds only in-frame ones; the method was immunoSEQ multiplex PCR. The repertoire holds over 200,000 clones, with about 90% as singletons. Losses at the gene ends were 4 bases for V and 0 bases for J; bases not matched to a gene: 2. CDR3 size: 17 residues. CDR1 is LNHDA and CDR2 is SQIVND in the germline V gene (reference sequence). The chain joins TRBV19 to TRBJ2-1; 14 bases map to TRBD2. This sequence originates from a man aged 55-75 years with COVID-19, enrolled during active disease. What was sequenced was peripheral blood. CDR3 loop: CASSKGLAGASYNEQFF. As DNA, the CDR3 is TGTGCCAGTAGTAAGGGACTAGCGGGGGCCTCCTACAATGAGCAGTTCTTC.